In its sample, the clone carrying this TCR beta chain was seen many times. The V gene end was trimmed by 3 bases and the J gene end by 5 bases; junction bases not matched to a gene: 5. Germline V gene sequence: CDR1 DFQATT, CDR2 SNEGSKA (reference sequence). CDR3 length: 14 amino acids. The data derive from a study of CD8 T cells in ankylosing spondylitis. TCRdb called the 5' RACE reads again in MiXCR, with one record for every CDR3 protein. The table lists about 220,000 distinct CDR3 sequences, roughly 10% of them singletons, with roughly a fifth in the top ten. The rearrangement links TRBV20-1 to TRBJ2-1, with 9 bases that match TRBD2. This sequence originates from a male donor with ankylosing spondylitis or in good health (not recorded which). The sequenced material came from blood, either unsorted or a sorted T cell fraction (not recorded which). CDR3 amino acids: CSASGGGANNEQFF. The CDR3 bases are TGCAGTGCTAGTGGCGGGGGGGCCAACAATGAGCAGTTCTTC.